The TCR beta chain under discussion was sequenced for a study of blood T cells in healthy people across ages. The study, taken as a whole, reports: In long-lived donors, naive CD4+ cell counts and diversity exceeded those of aged donors.

V trimming: 1 base; J trimming: 6 bases; junction bases outside the gene matches: 3. The CDR3 sequence is 16 residues long. The germline V gene encodes CDR1 LGHNA and CDR2 YNFKEQ. For the second PCR, which ran for about 7 to 11 cycles, a sample-barcoded 5' primer and a J-beta primer mix were used. From the 5' RACE reads, TCRdb called clonotypes with MiXCR, one entry per CDR3 protein. The repertoire consists of hundreds of thousands of distinct CDR3 sequences, with around 40% occurring once and the leading ten covering 20%. Ten or more counts support this clonotype. What it recognizes is unknown. The chain joins TRBV4-2 to TRBJ2-1; TRBD2 agrees at 13 bases. The source material was blood. This TCR derives from an older woman in good health. The CDR3 region has the DNA TGTGCCAGCAGCCAAGTAACTAGCGGGAGGGCCAATGAGCAGTTCTTC. Translating it yields CASSQVTSGRANEQFF.